The 26 T cell receptor beta chains given below trace back to one sample, sequenced in a study of T cells in Graves' hyperthyroidism and ophthalmopathy (dated by TCRdb to between 2018 and 2021). Libraries were made using multiplex PCR. The instrument was an Illumina HiSeq 2000. TCR beta CDR3 regions were amplified from RNA transcripts. The first round of RT-PCR for the TCR CDR3 was performed with the HTBI primer set and the Qiagen OneStep RT-PCR kit. TCRdb reprocessed the public reads (quality trimming at Q25 with fastp, clone calling with MiXCR) and kept in-frame beta chains. Each CDR3 protein appears once, grouped with its most common genes and DNA. The sample table records about 380,000 distinct CDR3 sequences; roughly 13% of these occur just once. Around 20% of the sample is in the top ten clones. Input material: blood. The receptor source for this set is a man younger than 45 with Graves' hyperthyroidism that later progressed to Graves' ophthalmopathy.

Only a few counts were recorded for this clonotype. The chain carries TRBV29-1 and TRBJ1-2; D call uncertain. Trimming left V 6 bases short and J 2 bases short, with 16 bases between. The CDR3 is 14 residues long. CDR1 is SQVTM, CDR2 ANQGSEA, per germline. Here the CDR3 reads CSVSQPSDNYGYTF. DNA of the CDR3: TGCAGCGTATCCCAACCCTCGGACAACTATGGCTACACCTTC.

The chain joins TRBV7-9 to TRBJ1-4; D possibly corresponds to TRBD1 (5 bases). Germline assignment: CDR1 SEHNR and CDR2 FQNEAQ (reference sequence). The CDR3 extends over 15 amino acids. Trimming shortened V by 5 bases and J by 0 bases, and 10 bases separated the two germline ends. CDR3 nucleotide sequence: TGTGCCAGCAGCACGGGACGGTCAACTAATGAAAAACTGTTTTTT. Translating it yields CASSTGRSTNEKLFF.

This clonotype was seen a few times. V and J are TRBV4-1 and TRBJ1-4, with TRBD1 identical over 9 bases. V lost 4 bases and J lost 8; bases outside the gene matches: 8. This CDR3 has 15 amino acids. Germline V gives CDR1 MGHRA, CDR2 YSYEKL. The CDR3 is CASSLNRDRVEKLFF. In DNA, the CDR3 is TGCGCCAGCAGCCTAAACCGGGACAGGGTGGAAAAACTGTTTTTT.

This clonotype occurred once. One base away lies a much larger clone, so this may be a sequencing read error. This chain uses TRBV2 with TRBJ2-7; maybe TRBD1 (6 bases). Germline CDR1 reads SNHLY; CDR2 reads FYNNEI. The CDR3 spans 12 residues. Trimming left V 7 bases short and J 6 bases short, with 13 bases between. CDR3 in amino acids: CASNNRDSEQYF. In DNA form, the CDR3 reads TGTGCCAGCAATAACAGGGATTCCGAGCAGTACTTC. Supplemented by reference TRBV2 and TRBJ2-7, the full variable domain reads EPEVTQTPSHQVTQMGQEVILRCVPISNHLYFYWYRQILGQKVEFLVSFYNNEISEKSEIFDDQFSVERPDGSNFTLKIRSTKLEDSAMYFCASNNRDSEQYFGPGTRLTVT.

This clonotype was detected ten times or more. The genes are TRBV11-3 and TRBJ1-1; D remains unclear. V dropped 5 bases and J dropped 11 bases, with 15 bases sitting between them. CDR3 size: 12 residues. Looked up from germline, CDR1 is SGHNT and CDR2 is YENEEA. CDR3 coding DNA: TGTGCCAGCAGCCAAAACAGTGTCTTCGCTTTCTTT. This sequence encodes CASSQNSVFAFF.

This clonotype occurred many times. Written as DNA, the CDR3 is TGTGCCTGGAGTCTTGGGGGGGCTAACTACGAGCAGTACTTC. It yields the protein CAWSLGGANYEQYF. V usage is TRBV30 and J usage is TRBJ2-7, with D perhaps matching TRBD2 (7 bases). The CDR3 runs to 14 residues. Trimming removed 2 bases at V and 3 bases at J, with 14 bases between. The germline V gene has CDR1 GTSNPN and CDR2 SVGIG (reference sequence).

V and J are TRBV9 and TRBJ2-7; unclear D gene. The CDR3 length is 13 residues. Germline values: CDR1 SGDLS, CDR2 YYNGEE. The ends were cut back, 5 bases at V and 0 bases at J, with 9 bases in the middle. The CDR3 coding sequence is TGTGCCAGCAGTCCTTTAAGCTCCTACGAGCAGTACTTC. This gives the protein CASSPLSSYEQYF.

V and J are TRBV14 and TRBJ2-3; a weak D match, TRBD2 (5 bases). V was cut by 0 bases and J by 9 bases, with 10 bases left in between. The CDR3 covers 13 residues. In germline, CDR1 is SGHDN, CDR2 FVKESK. CDR3 in amino acids: CASSQEGRGTQYF. The CDR3 nucleotides are TGTGCCAGCAGCCAAGAAGGAAGAGGGACGCAGTATTTT.

This clonotype was seen a few times. The J gene is TRBJ2-7, the V gene TRBV7-9; the match to TRBD1 covers 7 bases. With 5 bases clipped from V and 3 bases from J, the junction kept 10 bases outside the gene matches. CDR3 length: 15 amino acids. Germline V gene sequence: CDR1 SEHNR, CDR2 FQNEAQ (reference sequence). The CDR3 coding sequence is TGTGCCAGCAGCACAACCGGGACAGAAAGCTACGAGCAGTACTTC. Protein sequence: CASSTTGTESYEQYF.

The V gene is TRBV10-3, the J gene TRBJ2-5; D is undetermined. The V gene lost 0 bases and the J gene lost 2 bases, with 22 bases spanning the gap. The CDR3 has 19 amino acids. In germline, CDR1 is ENHRY, CDR2 SYGVKD. The CDR3 DNA reads as TGTGCCATCAGTGAGTCGATTGTAGGTCAAGGAACTACACAAGAGACCCAGTACTTC. Amino acids: CAISESIVGQGTTQETQYF.

Notes on this clonotype: It is likely a read error, because the conserved phenylalanine at the end of the CDR3 is missing. This rearrangement joins TRBV7-2 to TRBJ2-7; TRBD1 matches 7 bases. Germline values: CDR1 SGHTA, CDR2 FQGNSA. The CDR3 extends over 15 amino acids. With 5 bases clipped from V and 1 base from J, the junction kept 8 bases outside the gene matches. The chain's CDR3 is CASSPTTGSSYEQYL. CDR3 sequence (DNA): TGTGCCAGCAGCCCTACGACAGGGAGTTCCTACGAGCAGTACCTC.

In this sample, this clonotype turned up a few times. V usage is TRBV9 and J usage is TRBJ2-5, with 7 bases lining up with TRBD1. Trimming at V came to 3 bases and at J to 5 bases, leaving 13 bases not matched to a gene. Germline CDR1 and CDR2: SGDLS and YYNGEE. This CDR3 has 16 amino acids. The CDR3 DNA sequence: TGTGCCAGCAGCGGTAAAGGGGGCGCTTCTTGGGAGACCCAGTACTTC. Encoded protein: CASSGKGGASWETQYF.

The table lists this clonotype with many counts. V and J are TRBV6-1 and TRBJ2-1; TRBD1 is a possible D gene (7 bases). The CDR3 totals 14 residues. Trimming cost V 1 base and J 7 bases, with 11 bases left between them. Germline V gene lookup returns CDR1 MNHNS and CDR2 SASEGT. CDR3 DNA sequence: TGTGCCAGCAGTGAAGGGAGGGACAGTAATGAGCAGTTCTTC. Translating gives CASSEGRDSNEQFF.

This clonotype was seen more than once but under ten times. The chain links TRBV4-1 to TRBJ2-7, with 8 bases fitting TRBD1. V lost 1 base to trimming and J lost 3 bases; unmatched junction nucleotides: 8. The germline gives CDR1 MGHRA, CDR2 YSYEKL. This CDR3 comprises 16 residues. CDR3 bases: TGCGCCAGCAGCCAAGCTCCAGGACAGGGTGACTACGAGCAGTACTTC. It specifies CASSQAPGQGDYEQYF.

As concerns this clonotype: This may come from a read error, since a much larger clone is one base off. The genes are TRBV12-3 or TRBV12-4 and TRBJ1-2; TRBD1 is a possible D gene (5 bases). The germline V and J ends were trimmed by 1 base and 4 bases, with 10 bases remaining between them. The CDR3 consists of 14 residues. DNA for the CDR3: TGTGCCAGCAGTTTAGGACAGAACCCCTATGGCTACACCTTC. Amino acid sequence: CASSLGQNPYGYTF.

This clonotype appeared many times. The CDR3, as DNA: TGTGCCAGCAGCTTAGGAGGGGGCGGGAAAGAGACCCAGTACTTC. It translates to CASSLGGGGKETQYF. The rearrangement uses TRBV11-1 and TRBJ2-5; D may be TRBD1 (7 bases). The germline CDR1 and CDR2 sequences are SGHAT and FQDESV (reference sequence). Trimming took off 1 base at V and 3 bases at J, with 12 bases between the two ends. The CDR3 runs to 15 residues.

This clonotype has only one observation. The chain employs TRBV27 and TRBJ1-2; D call uncertain. Trimming stripped 2 bases from V and 0 bases from J, with 7 bases between. CDR1 and CDR2 (germline): MNHEY, SMNVEV (reference sequence). The CDR3 extends over 14 amino acids. CDR3 in amino acids: CASSLKEANYGYTF. In nucleotides, the CDR3 is TGTGCCAGCAGTTTAAAGGAGGCTAACTATGGCTACACCTTC.

About this clonotype itself: This clone may be a read error of a much larger clone one base away. This chain connects TRBV5-1 to TRBJ2-3; 7 bases are a match to TRBD2. The V gene end was trimmed by 2 bases and the J gene end by 5 bases; junction bases not matched to a gene: 11. This CDR3 comprises 16 residues. Germline V CDR1 and CDR2: SGHRS, YFSETQ. CDR3 DNA sequence: TGCGCCAGCAGCTTTGCTCTAGCGGACTCCAGAGATACGCAGTATTTT. It encodes CASSFALADSRDTQYF.

The rearrangement uses TRBV5-1 and TRBJ2-1; a possible D gene is TRBD1 (7 bases). Per germline, CDR1 SGHRS and CDR2 YFSETQ. V was shortened by 4 bases and J by 5 bases, with 13 bases between the two germline ends. The CDR3 consists of 14 residues. CDR3: CASSRTGGNNEQFF. CDR3 nucleotide sequence: TGCGCCAGCAGCCGGACAGGCGGGAACAATGAGCAGTTCTTC.

CDR3 sequence (DNA): TGCGCCAGCAGAGAGGGCTTATGGGGTCAGACCCAGTACTTC. Protein sequence: CASREGLWGQTQYF. The chain employs TRBV5-1 and TRBJ2-5; possibly TRBD2 for D (5 bases). The CDR3 is made up of 14 amino acids. The germline V gene encodes CDR1 SGHRS and CDR2 YFSETQ. The germline V and J ends were trimmed by 5 bases and 6 bases, with 17 bases remaining between them.

The chain couples TRBV9 to TRBJ1-3, with 8 positions matching TRBD1. This CDR3 has 17 residues. The germline V gene has CDR1 SGDLS and CDR2 YYNGEE. J gave up 1 base and V 4 bases, and 10 bases lay outside the gene matches. The DNA of the CDR3 is TGTGCCAGCAGCCCGATGCCGGGACAGGTATCTGGAAACACCATATATTTT. Translated: CASSPMPGQVSGNTIYF.

This clonotype was seen repeatedly, ten times or more. This chain uses TRBV19 with TRBJ1-2, with 10 bases aligning to TRBD1. The V gene's germline CDR1 is LNHDA and CDR2 SQIVND (reference sequence). Trimming took 3 bases from V and 6 from J; bases not matched to a gene: 7. This CDR3 has 15 residues. The CDR3 here is CASSIARQGANGYTF. The CDR3 DNA reads as TGTGCCAGTAGTATTGCCCGACAGGGGGCGAATGGCTACACCTTC.

CDR3 amino acids: CASSLAGGGMQPQHF. Here the CDR3 DNA reads TGTGCCAGCAGCTTAGCAGGGGGTGGGATGCAGCCCCAGCATTTT. The rearrangement uses TRBV7-2 and TRBJ1-5; tentative D call: TRBD1 (6 bases). The CDR3 contains 15 residues. Trimming stripped 0 bases from V and 7 bases from J, with 13 bases between. The germline CDR1 and CDR2 sequences are SGHTA and FQGNSA. The variable domain in full, with the rest retrieved from reference TRBV7-2 and TRBJ1-5, is GAGVSQSPSNKVTEKGKDVELRCDPISGHTALYWYRQSLGQGLEFLIYFQGNSAPDKSGLPSDRFSAERTGGSVSTLTIQRTQQEDSAVYLCASSLAGGGMQPQHFGDGTRLSIL.

This clonotype was counted ten times or more. V is TRBV6-1 and J is TRBJ1-4; 8 bases align to TRBD1. CDR1 is MNHNS, CDR2 SASEGT, per germline. The CDR3 consists of 14 residues. The V gene end was trimmed by 6 bases and the J gene end by 8 bases; junction bases not matched to a gene: 8. CDR3 residues: CASSPDRVGEKLFF. The CDR3 DNA is TGTGCCAGCAGCCCGGACAGGGTGGGAGAAAAACTGTTTTTT.

In its sample, this clonotype was seen a few times. The gene calls are TRBV7-9 and TRBJ2-3; D is perhaps TRBD1 or TRBD2 (5 bases each). Germline loops: CDR1 SEHNR, CDR2 FQNEAQ (reference sequence). CDR3 length: 15 residues. With 4 bases removed from V and 2 bases from J, the gap between germline ends came to 13 bases. In DNA, the CDR3 is TGTGCCAGCAGCTGGTCCGGGGCTTCCACAGATACGCAGTATTTT. Residues: CASSWSGASTDTQYF.

The V gene is TRBV5-1, the J gene TRBJ1-4; 7 bases match TRBD1. After removal of 2 bases from V and 7 bases from J, the junction contained 5 bases not matched to a gene. The CDR3 runs 14 residues. Germline CDR1 SGHRS, CDR2 YFSETQ. CDR3: CASSLGGLGEKLFF. CDR3 nucleotide sequence: TGCGCCAGCAGCTTAGGGGGCCTAGGTGAAAAACTGTTTTTT.